This TCR beta chain was sequenced in a study of blood T cell repertoires in COVID-19. Turning to the study itself: The United States, Italy and Spain supplied acute and convalescent COVID-19 samples. PBMCs, B-cell-depleted T cells, or T cells were the source of the cDNA or gDNA that made up the material.

Original data processing: Nucleated cell counts were estimated from reference gene primer amplification. Method: immunoSEQ multiplex PCR; TCRdb's copy keeps in-frame clones and lacks some. V, J and clone size are those of that table, while D and trimming were read from the DNA. The table records 89,000 or so clones, about 82% of them present only once. This CDR3 is 19 amino acids long. Germline V CDR1 and CDR2: MNHEY, SVGEGT. V lost 1 base, J lost 0 bases, and 16 bases lay in between. This TCR was sampled from a man in his fifties with active COVID-19. The sequenced material came from peripheral blood. This chain connects TRBV6-2 or TRBV6-3 to TRBJ2-6; D is possibly TRBD1 (6 bases). CDR3 bases: TGTGCCAGCAGTTACTTAGTACAGGGAAGTCTCTCTGGGGCCAACGTCCTGACTTTC. Its translation: CASSYLVQGSLSGANVLTF.